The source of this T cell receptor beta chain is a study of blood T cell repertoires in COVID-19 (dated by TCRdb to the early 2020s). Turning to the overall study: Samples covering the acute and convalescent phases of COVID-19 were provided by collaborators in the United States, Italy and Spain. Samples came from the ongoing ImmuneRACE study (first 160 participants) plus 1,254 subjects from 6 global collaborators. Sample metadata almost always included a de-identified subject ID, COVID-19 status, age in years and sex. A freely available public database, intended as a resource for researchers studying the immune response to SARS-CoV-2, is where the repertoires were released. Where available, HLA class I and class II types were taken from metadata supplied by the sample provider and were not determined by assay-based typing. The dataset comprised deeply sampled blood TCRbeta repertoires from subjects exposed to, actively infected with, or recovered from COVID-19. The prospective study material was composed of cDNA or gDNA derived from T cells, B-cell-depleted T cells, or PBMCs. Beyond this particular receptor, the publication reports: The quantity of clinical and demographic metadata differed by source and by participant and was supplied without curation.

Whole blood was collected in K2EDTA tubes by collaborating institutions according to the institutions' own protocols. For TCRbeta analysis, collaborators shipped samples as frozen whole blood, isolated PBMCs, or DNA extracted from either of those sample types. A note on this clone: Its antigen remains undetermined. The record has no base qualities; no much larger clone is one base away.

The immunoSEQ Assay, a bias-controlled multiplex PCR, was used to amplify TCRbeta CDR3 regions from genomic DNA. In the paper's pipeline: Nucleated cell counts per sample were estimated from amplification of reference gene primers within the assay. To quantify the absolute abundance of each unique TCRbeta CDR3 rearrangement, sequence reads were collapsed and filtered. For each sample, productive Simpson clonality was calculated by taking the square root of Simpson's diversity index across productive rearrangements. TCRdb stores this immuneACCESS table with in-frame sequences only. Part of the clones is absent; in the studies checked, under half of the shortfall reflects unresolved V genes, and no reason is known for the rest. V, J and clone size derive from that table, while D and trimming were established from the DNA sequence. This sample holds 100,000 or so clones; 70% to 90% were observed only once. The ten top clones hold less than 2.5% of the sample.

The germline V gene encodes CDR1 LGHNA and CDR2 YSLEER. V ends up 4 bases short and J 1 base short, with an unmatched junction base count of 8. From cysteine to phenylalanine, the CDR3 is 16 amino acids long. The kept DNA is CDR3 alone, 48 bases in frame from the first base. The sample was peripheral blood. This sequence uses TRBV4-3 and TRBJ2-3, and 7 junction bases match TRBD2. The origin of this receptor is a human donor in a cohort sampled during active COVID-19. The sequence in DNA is TGCGCCAGCAGCCGGGAAACGGGGGGTCGCACAGATACGCAGTATTTT. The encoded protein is CASSRETGGRTDTQYF.